This is a list of T cell receptor beta chains from one sample in a study of T cells in Graves' hyperthyroidism and ophthalmopathy. MiXCR, run by TCRdb on the multiplex PCR reads, gives a single entry per CDR3 protein. The sample carries a few hundred thousand distinct CDR3 sequences, 18% recorded once. Sequencing was done on a sample of blood. These receptors came from a woman aged 50 to 60 with Graves' hyperthyroidism. CDR3s include the opening cysteine and the closing phenylalanine or tryptophan. The order of the fields is V gene, J gene, D gene, clone size, CDR3 protein, CDR3 DNA. D genes are given only for firm matches. Not all rows give a size; the values are once, few, many and, for expanded clones, a class.

V: TRBV9; J: TRBJ2-7; D: TRBD2; size: .; CDR3: CASSAGTSGGAYEQYF; DNA: TGTGCCAGCAGCGCCGGGACTAGCGGAGGAGCCTACGAGCAGTACTTC
V: TRBV28; J: TRBJ1-5; D: .; size: few; CDR3: CASSLLTPSNQPQHF; DNA: TGTGCCAGCAGTTTATTAACACCTAGCAATCAGCCCCAGCATTTT
V: TRBV15; J: TRBJ1-5; D: .; size: .; CDR3: CATSRDRASNQPQHF; DNA: TGTGCCACCAGCAGAGATCGGGCATCCAATCAGCCCCAGCATTTT
V: TRBV7-2; J: TRBJ1-2; D: .; size: .; CDR3: CASSFLGAVGGYTF; DNA: TGTGCCAGCAGCTTTTTAGGGGCGGTTGGTGGCTACACCTTC
V: TRBV5-5; J: TRBJ2-7; D: TRBD1; size: few; CDR3: CASRLDRGYEQYF; DNA: TGTGCCAGCAGGCTCGACAGGGGCTACGAGCAGTACTTC
V: TRBV15; J: TRBJ1-2; D: .; size: .; CDR3: CATSRERGGDDYGYTF; DNA: TGTGCCACCAGCAGAGAGCGGGGAGGGGACGACTATGGCTACACCTTC
V: TRBV9; J: TRBJ1-3; D: .; size: few; CDR3: CASSASGNTIYF; DNA: TGTGCCAGCAGCGCCTCTGGAAACACCATATATTTT
V: TRBV30; J: TRBJ1-6; D: .; size: .; CDR3: CAWRRRENSPLHF; DNA: TGTGCCTGGAGAAGACGGGAGAATTCACCCCTCCACTTT
V: TRBV29-1; J: TRBJ2-3; D: .; size: many; CDR3: CSVVPRGDTQYF; DNA: TGCAGCGTTGTCCCGAGGGGAGATACGCAGTATTTT
V: TRBV20-1; J: TRBJ2-3; D: TRBD2; size: .; CDR3: CSASSLAARTDTQYF; DNA: TGCAGTGCTAGCTCTCTAGCGGCGCGCACAGATACGCAGTATTTT
V: TRBV20-1; J: TRBJ2-1; D: TRBD2; size: many; CDR3: CSARTSGGVDEQFF; DNA: TGCAGTGCACGGACTAGCGGGGGGGTAGATGAGCAGTTCTTC
V: TRBV29-1; J: TRBJ2-7; D: TRBD1; size: few; CDR3: CSVEDSGQGLSYEQYF; DNA: TGCAGCGTTGAAGATTCAGGACAGGGGCTTTCCTACGAGCAGTACTTC
V: TRBV29-1; J: TRBJ2-5; D: .; size: many; CDR3: CSVVPGTRETQYF; DNA: TGCAGCGTTGTTCCAGGGACCCGAGAGACCCAGTACTTC
V: TRBV10-2; J: TRBJ2-7; D: TRBD2; size: .; CDR3: CASSGGGLAGGREQYF; DNA: TGCGCCAGCAGTGGGGGGGGGCTAGCGGGAGGACGCGAGCAGTACTTC
V: TRBV7-3; J: TRBJ2-1; D: .; size: many; CDR3: CASSSSGLGNEQFF; DNA: TGTGCCAGCAGCTCTTCAGGGTTGGGCAATGAGCAGTTCTTC
V: TRBV10-1; J: TRBJ2-7; D: .; size: few; CDR3: CASSFGTLSEQYF; DNA: TGCGCCAGCAGCTTCGGGACTCTCTCCGAGCAGTACTTC
V: TRBV5-1; J: TRBJ1-6; D: .; size: .; CDR3: CASSLDGFRVDNSPLHF; DNA: TGCGCCAGCAGCTTGGACGGGTTTCGGGTCGATAATTCACCCCTCCACTTT
V: TRBV29-1; J: TRBJ2-7; D: TRBD1; size: few; CDR3: CSVEDPYGTGRKGEQYF; DNA: TGCAGCGTTGAAGACCCGTACGGGACAGGGAGGAAGGGTGAGCAGTACTTC
V: TRBV14; J: TRBJ2-7; D: .; size: .; CDR3: CASSSRGYYEQYF; DNA: TGTGCCAGCAGCTCCCGGGGATACTACGAGCAGTACTTC
V: TRBV19; J: TRBJ2-7; D: .; size: many; CDR3: CASSIVVLPTYEQYF; DNA: TGTGCCAGTAGTATAGTGGTACTTCCGACCTACGAGCAGTACTTC
V: TRBV6-6; J: TRBJ1-6; D: .; size: .; CDR3: CASSYSNLSWDSPLHF; DNA: TGTGCCAGCAGTTACTCGAATCTGAGCTGGGATTCACCCCTCCACTTT
V: TRBV28; J: TRBJ1-5; D: .; size: many; CDR3: CASSRLSNQPQHF; DNA: TGTGCCAGCAGCCGACTCAGCAATCAGCCCCAGCATTTT